This T cell receptor (beta chain) was captured by sequencing in a study of CD8+CD57+ T cells in acquired aplastic anemia. The V and J ends lost 2 bases and 3 bases respectively, with 10 bases between them. The CDR3 length is 13 residues. Germline-derived CDR1 and CDR2 are GTSNPN and SVGIG (reference sequence). Genomic DNA, the template, was used for profiling of the TCR beta VDJ and CDR3. TCRdb ran MiXCR on the reads and lists one entry per CDR3 protein. The sample lists 150,000 to 200,000 distinct CDR3 sequences; roughly 40% were seen once. Sequenced sample: sorted CD4+, CD8+, or CD8+CD57+ T cells (not recorded which) from PBMCs. This clonotype was obtained from a human donor in good health. The chain uses TRBV30 and TRBJ1-1; D is unclear. The CDR3 sequence: CAWSIVAYTEAFF. The CDR3, as DNA: TGTGCCTGGAGTATAGTGGCGTACACTGAAGCTTTCTTT.